This T cell receptor beta chain was sequenced during a study of cytomegalovirus exposure and HLA in healthy donors. Study-level points and caveats: When analyzed later, a missense DCLRE1C variant was found to be linked to TCR beta V- and J-gene trimming. The classifier reportedly diagnosed cytomegalovirus status with high specificity and sensitivity. The listing of approximately 160 TCR beta chains classed them as cytomegalovirus-associated.

60 Vbeta and 13 Jbeta primers were used in PCR. Method: immunoSEQ multiplex PCR; TCRdb's copy keeps in-frame clones and lacks some. The table includes roughly 110,000 clones, 82% detected once. About this clone: Its antigen remains unidentified.

The CDR3 is made up of 14 amino acids. The germline V gene has CDR1 SGDLS and CDR2 YYNGEE. J gave up 10 bases and V 0 bases, and 3 bases lay outside the gene matches. This chain connects TRBV9 to TRBJ2-2; 10 nucleotides match TRBD2. This sequence was found in a man aged 30-40 years in good health and CMV-seropositive. The material sequenced was PBMCs. The chain's CDR3 is CASSVGLAGEELFF. The CDR3, as DNA: TGTGCCAGCAGCGTAGGTCTAGCGGGGGAGGAGCTGTTTTTT.